The entry below gives a single T cell receptor (beta chain) sequence along with its context. Germline V CDR1 and CDR2: LGHNT, FRNRAP. This CDR3 has 15 residues. Unmatched junction bases numbered 5, after V lost 2 bases and J lost 6 bases. The sample originates from a study of patients and donors after allogeneic stem cell transplantation. TCRdb ran MiXCR on the RT-PCR reads and lists one entry per CDR3 protein. The sample carries fewer than 75,000 distinct CDR3 sequences, around a quarter recorded once. This sequence joins TRBV12-5 and TRBJ2-7; 12 bases align to TRBD2. The material sequenced was blood, either unsorted or a sorted T cell fraction (not recorded which). The receptor's source is a human donor who was either an allogeneic HSCT recipient or a stem cell or donor lymphocyte infusion donor (not recorded which). It is not recorded whose cells these are; they may come from a transplant donor. CDR3 nucleotides: TGTGCTAGTGGTTTGCCGACTAGCGGGAGTTCCGAGCAGTACTTC. Translated, it gives CASGLPTSGSSEQYF.